Shown below are 10 T cell receptor beta chains from a single sample sequenced in a study of T cells in Graves' hyperthyroidism and ophthalmopathy. There were TCR beta CDR3 regions amplified from RNA transcripts. Primed by the HTBI set, a first-round RT-PCR was run on the TCR CDR3. A single record per CDR3 protein comes from TCRdb applying MiXCR to the multiplex PCR reads. This table holds roughly 250,000 distinct CDR3 sequences, roughly 15% found once. Sequencing was carried out using blood. The receptors originated from a woman between 18 and 30 years old with Graves' ophthalmopathy.

This clonotype appeared many times. CDR3 nucleotides: TGTGCCAGCAGCTTGTCGGGGGGCACCTTCGGGGAGCTGTTTTTT. Translation gives CASSLSGGTFGELFF. The chain uses TRBV11-2 and TRBJ2-2, with D tentatively TRBD2 (7 bases). V was cut by 3 bases and J by 7 bases, with 15 bases left in between. Per germline, CDR1 SGHAT and CDR2 FQNNGV. The CDR3 covers 15 residues. The complete variable domain, with remaining parts taken from reference TRBV11-2 and TRBJ2-2, reads EAGVAQSPRYKIIEKRQSVAFWCNPISGHATLYWYQQILGQGPKLLIQFQNNGVVDDSQLPKDRFSAERLKGVDSTLKIQPAKLEDSAVYLCASSLSGGTFGELFFGEGSRLTVL.

The genes are TRBV9 and TRBJ2-7, with D possibly being TRBD1 or TRBD2 (6 bases each). V was cut by 2 bases and J by 1 base, with 25 bases left in between. The CDR3 totals 19 residues. Germline values: CDR1 SGDLS, CDR2 YYNGEE. The CDR3 DNA follows: TGTGCCAGCAGCGTTGGAGGGCGGATGGGGCAGGGGACATCCTACGAGCAGTACTTC. This sequence encodes CASSVGGRMGQGTSYEQYF.

In this sample, this clonotype turned up many times. V and J are TRBV29-1 and TRBJ1-1; D remains unclear. The CDR3 has 13 amino acids. The V and J ends lost 4 bases and 1 base respectively, with 10 bases between them. Per germline, CDR1 SQVTM and CDR2 ANQGSEA. The DNA for the CDR3 is TGCAGCGTTGCCGGGCCCAAGAACACTGAAGCTTTCTTT. It translates to CSVAGPKNTEAFF.

Ten or more counts support this clonotype. V and J are TRBV28 and TRBJ2-7; 8 bases map to TRBD1. Germline-derived CDR1 and CDR2 are MDHEN and SYDVKM. The CDR3 covers 16 residues. J gave up 6 bases and V 4 bases, and 14 bases lay outside the gene matches. CDR3 DNA sequence: TGTGCCAGCAGTTCACAAGGGACAGGTGAATATTCCGAGCAGTACTTC. Its protein is CASSSQGTGEYSEQYF.

On this clonotype itself: The junction departs from the called germline gene at one end, perhaps through a read error. The chain recombines TRBV4-1 with TRBJ1-4, with no clear D. This CDR3 spans 15 amino acids. CDR1 is MGHRA and CDR2 is YSYEKL in the germline V gene. This CDR3 is CASSQESAPNEKPFF. For the CDR3, the DNA is TGCGCCAGCAGCCAAGAGTCCGCTCCTAATGAAAAACCGTTTTTT.

The V and J genes are TRBV7-3 and TRBJ2-1, with D possibly TRBD1 on 6 matching bases. Germline lookup yields CDR1 SGHTA and CDR2 FQGTGA. This CDR3 has 13 amino acids. Trimming stripped 5 bases from V and 10 bases from J, with 15 bases between. As DNA, the CDR3 is TGTGCCAGCAGCCACGACCGGGACATGGAGCAGTTCTTC. Translating it yields CASSHDRDMEQFF.

This clonotype was observed many times. The rearrangement uses TRBV28 and TRBJ2-1; 9 positions match TRBD2. From germline, CDR1 is MDHEN and CDR2 SYDVKM. The CDR3 length is 16 residues. Unmatched junction bases numbered 10, after V lost 3 bases and J lost 7 bases. The CDR3 nucleotides read TGTGCCAGCAGTTTCCGCGTAGCGGGAGATCGGAATGAGCAGTTCTTC. Amino acid sequence: CASSFRVAGDRNEQFF.

The sample holds many counts of this clonotype. The CDR3 region has the DNA TGTGCCAGCAGTCCGACCCAGGGGACTGGAAACACCATATATTTT. Translated: CASSPTQGTGNTIYF. This chain links TRBV12-3 or TRBV12-4 with TRBJ1-3, with a tentative D call TRBD1 (6 bases). V was cut by 5 bases and J by 2 bases, with 13 bases left in between. The CDR3 is made up of 15 amino acids.

The V call is TRBV2, the J call TRBJ2-3, with 12 bases fitting TRBD2. Losses at the gene ends were 7 bases for V and 6 bases for J; bases not matched to a gene: 8. From germline, CDR1 is SNHLY and CDR2 FYNNEI. The CDR3 is 15 residues long. CDR3 nucleotide sequence: TGTGCCAGCAAAGGACTAGCGGGAAGTTCGGATACGCAGTATTTT. Its protein is CASKGLAGSSDTQYF.

The V and J genes are TRBV6-2 or TRBV6-3 and TRBJ2-3; TRBD2 aligns across 9 bases. J lost 1 base, V lost 6 bases, and 2 bases had no gene match. Germline CDR1 MNHEY, CDR2 SVGEGT. The CDR3 is made up of 14 amino acids. In DNA, the CDR3 is TGTGCCAGCAGCGCGGGGGGGGGCACAGATACGCAGTATTTT. It encodes CASSAGGGTDTQYF.